Shown below are 17 T cell receptor beta chains from a single sample sequenced in a study of control samples from healthy donors and cancer patients. TCRdb's copy holds only in-frame clones and misses some; the assay was immunoSEQ multiplex PCR. The table includes around 110,000 clones, around 87% detected once. Source material: PBMCs. These receptors originate from a woman in her forties or fifties with colorectal cancer.

The chain uses TRBV28 and TRBJ1-2; D unclear. Germline V CDR1 and CDR2: MDHEN, SYDVKM. The V and J ends lost 8 bases and 3 bases respectively, with 7 bases between them. There are 11 residues in the CDR3. In nucleotides, the CDR3 is TGTGCCAGCGGGCTATACTATGGCTACACCTTC. As protein: CASGLYYGYTF.

V gene TRBV10-1 combines with J gene TRBJ2-3; D might be TRBD1 or TRBD2, each matching 6 bases. The germline gives CDR1 WNHNN, CDR2 SYGVQD (reference sequence). Between the trimmed V and J ends, which lost 2 bases and 10 bases, there was a span of 10 bases. The CDR3 contains 12 residues. The CDR3 sequence: CASSETRGPQYF. The CDR3 DNA is TGCGCCAGCAGTGAGACTCGGGGGCCGCAGTATTTT.

The chain uses TRBV5-1 and TRBJ2-4; D is possibly TRBD1 (5 bases). The CDR3 spans 16 residues. V was shortened by 0 bases and J by 1 base, with 11 bases between the two germline ends. Germline V gene lookup returns CDR1 SGHRS and CDR2 YFSETQ. This chain's CDR3 is CASSLVLGPAKNIQYF. The CDR3 DNA is TGCGCCAGCAGCTTGGTTTTGGGGCCCGCCAAAAACATTCAGTACTTC.

This sequence joins TRBV6-4 and TRBJ2-1; D remains ambiguous. V lost 2 bases, J lost 6 bases, and 14 bases lay in between. This CDR3 spans 15 amino acids. Germline CDR1 and CDR2: MRHNA and SNTAGT. DNA of the CDR3: TGTGCCAGCAGTGACGTTCTGGGCCACGGCAATGAGCAGTTCTTC. Amino acid sequence: CASSDVLGHGNEQFF.

This chain uses TRBV30 with TRBJ1-2; the match to TRBD1 covers 10 bases. The CDR3 length is 13 residues. Germline-derived CDR1 and CDR2 are GTSNPN and SVGIG (reference sequence). Trimming at V came to 4 bases and at J to 4 bases, leaving 3 bases not matched to a gene. As DNA, the CDR3 is TGTGCCTGGATGACAGGGGGCACCTATGGCTACACCTTC. Its translation: CAWMTGGTYGYTF.

The table lists this clone with a count of one. The chain's CDR3 is CATSDGQGEKLFF. The DNA of the CDR3 is TGTGCCACCAGTGACGGACAGGGTGAAAAACTGTTTTTT. The J gene is TRBJ1-4, the V gene TRBV24-1; 8 nucleotides line up with TRBD1. Losses at the gene ends were 4 bases for V and 7 bases for J; bases not matched to a gene: 1. Germline V gives CDR1 KGHDR, CDR2 SFDVKD. This CDR3 spans 13 amino acids.

The chain employs TRBV28 and TRBJ1-2; D unresolved. This CDR3 has 11 residues. Germline V lookup: CDR1 MDHEN, CDR2 SYDVKM. V lost 8 bases and J 4 bases, leaving 8 bases between the germline ends. The CDR3 DNA reads TGTGCCAGCCTCGAGACCTATGGCTACACCTTC. It specifies CASLETYGYTF.

The V gene is TRBV5-1, the J gene TRBJ2-2, with 13 bases matching TRBD2. Germline-derived CDR1 and CDR2 are SGHRS and YFSETQ. V lost 3 bases, J lost 4 bases, and 3 bases stayed unmatched. This CDR3 has 16 amino acids. CDR3 loop: CASSWGLAGTTGELFF. The CDR3 nucleotides read TGCGCCAGCAGCTGGGGACTAGCGGGGACCACCGGGGAGCTGTTTTTT.

This rearrangement joins TRBV6-5 to TRBJ1-2, with TRBD1 identical over 7 bases. Germline trimming cut 6 bases from V and 7 bases from J; bases unmatched to any gene: 8. The CDR3 runs 13 residues. Germline assignment: CDR1 MNHEY and CDR2 SVGAGI. In nucleotides, the CDR3 is TGTGCCAGCAGCCTGGCAGGGGGAAGTGGCTACACCTTC. Amino acids: CASSLAGGSGYTF.

This chain connects TRBV6-2 or TRBV6-3 to TRBJ1-2; tentatively, D is TRBD1 (6 bases). Germline CDR1 reads MNHEY; CDR2 reads SVGEGT. Deletions cut 1 base from V and 8 bases from J, with 11 bases between. This CDR3 is built from 13 residues. In DNA form, the CDR3 reads TGTGCCAGCAGTTACTTGTCAGGGGCCGGCTACACCTTC. It encodes CASSYLSGAGYTF.

J is TRBJ1-5 and V is TRBV5-5; 8 bases map to TRBD1. The V gene end was trimmed by 0 bases and the J gene end by 7 bases; junction bases not matched to a gene: 3. The CDR3 extends over 14 amino acids. Germline CDR1 reads SGHKS; CDR2 reads YYEKEE (reference sequence). CDR3 residues: CASSLGTGRQPQHF. The CDR3 bases are TGTGCCAGCAGCTTGGGGACAGGGCGCCAGCCCCAGCATTTT.

This chain connects TRBV10-3 to TRBJ2-5, with 14 bases identical to TRBD2. This CDR3 has 18 residues. Looked up from germline, CDR1 is ENHRY and CDR2 is SYGVKD. V was clipped by 6 bases and J by 5 bases; unmatched bases: 14. CDR3 region: CAISPSGLAGEVGETQYF. The CDR3, as DNA: TGTGCCATCAGCCCCTCGGGACTAGCGGGAGAAGTTGGCGAGACCCAGTACTTC.

The gene calls are TRBV5-1 and TRBJ1-6; TRBD1 is a possible D gene (5 bases). This CDR3 comprises 14 residues. The germline V gene encodes CDR1 SGHRS and CDR2 YFSETQ. The ends were cut back, 1 base at V and 8 bases at J, with 10 bases in the middle. In DNA, the CDR3 is TGCGCCAGCAGCTTGACCCAGGGTGATTCACCCCTCCACTTT. This encodes CASSLTQGDSPLHF.

The chain carries TRBV6-5 and TRBJ2-1; the match to TRBD2 covers 10 bases. J was trimmed by 2 bases and V by 5 bases; bases with no gene match: 3. CDR1 is MNHEY and CDR2 is SVGAGI in the germline V gene. The CDR3 contains 15 residues. CDR3 sequence: CASSQLAGTYNEQFF. The CDR3 nucleotides read TGTGCCAGCAGTCAACTAGCGGGGACCTACAATGAGCAGTTCTTC.

The V call is TRBV2, the J call TRBJ2-2, with a possible D match to TRBD2 (6 bases). Germline values: CDR1 SNHLY, CDR2 FYNNEI. The CDR3 contains 16 residues. The V end was cut by 9 bases, the J end by 3 bases, with 20 bases between. As DNA, the CDR3 is TGTGCCAGTTTGGGCGGGGCTTTTCGGGACACCGGGGAGCTGTTTTTT. It is translated as CASLGGAFRDTGELFF.

V is TRBV6-1 and J is TRBJ1-1; D gene ambiguous. Trimming cost V 2 bases and J 8 bases, with 18 bases left between them. This CDR3 is built from 15 residues. Germline V gene lookup returns CDR1 MNHNS and CDR2 SASEGT. CDR3 sequence reads: CASSENPGDYHEAFF. The CDR3 nucleotides read TGTGCCAGCAGTGAAAATCCGGGAGACTATCACGAAGCTTTCTTT.

The V and J genes are TRBV28 and TRBJ2-2; D is unresolved. CDR3 length: 14 residues. Germline V lookup: CDR1 MDHEN, CDR2 SYDVKM. V lost 1 base and J lost 6, with 9 bases in between. As DNA, the CDR3 is TGTGCCAGCAGTTTATTGAGATGGCCCGGGGAGCTGTTTTTT. Amino acid sequence: CASSLLRWPGELFF. The full variable domain, completed using reference TRBV28 and TRBJ2-2, is DVKVTQSSRYLVKRTGEKVFLECVQDMDHENMFWYRQDPGLGLRLIYFSYDVKMKEKGDIPEGYSVSREKKERFSLILESASTNQTSMYLCASSLLRWPGELFFGEGSRLTVL.